This T cell receptor (beta chain) originates from a study of radiotherapy plus CTLA-4 blockade in lung cancer. At the level of the study: Patients showed objective responses in about 18% of cases and disease control in roughly 34%.

In regard to this clone: Its target is unknown.

Points from the study as a whole: Tumor-derived TCR clones expanded in blood after radiotherapy plus ipilimumab.

Ipilimumab-mediated CTLA-4 blockade plus focal radiation was given to patients having chemo-refractory metastatic non-small-cell lung cancer. Clones were read by immunoSEQ multiplex PCR, and TCRdb kept only the in-frame ones, dropping some. The repertoire holds 40,000 to 50,000 clones, with 82% as singletons. CDR1 is MDHEN, CDR2 SYDVKM, per germline. The CDR3 runs 17 residues. V lost 4 bases to trimming and J lost 4 bases; unmatched junction nucleotides: 7. The sample was peripheral blood, taken from a patient treated with radiotherapy plus ipilimumab. The chain links TRBV28 to TRBJ2-3; 14 bases agree with TRBD2. This sequence originates from a human donor with non-small cell lung cancer who had stable disease on radiotherapy plus ipilimumab. The CDR3 DNA reads as TGTGCCAGCAGTTGGGTGACTAGCGGGAGGGCCCCAGATACGCAGTATTTT. This translates into CASSWVTSGRAPDTQYF.